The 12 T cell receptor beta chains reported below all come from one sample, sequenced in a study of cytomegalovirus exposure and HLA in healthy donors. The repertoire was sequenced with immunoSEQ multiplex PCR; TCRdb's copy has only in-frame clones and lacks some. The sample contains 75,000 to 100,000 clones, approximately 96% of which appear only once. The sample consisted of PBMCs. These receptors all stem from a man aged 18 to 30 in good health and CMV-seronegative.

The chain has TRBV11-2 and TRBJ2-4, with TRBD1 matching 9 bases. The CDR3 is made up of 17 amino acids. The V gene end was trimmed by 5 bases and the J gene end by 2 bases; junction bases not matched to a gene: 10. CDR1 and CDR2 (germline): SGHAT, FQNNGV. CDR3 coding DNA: TGTGCCAGCAGCCCTTCCCTGGGACAGGGTTCCAAAAACATTCAGTACTTC. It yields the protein CASSPSLGQGSKNIQYF.

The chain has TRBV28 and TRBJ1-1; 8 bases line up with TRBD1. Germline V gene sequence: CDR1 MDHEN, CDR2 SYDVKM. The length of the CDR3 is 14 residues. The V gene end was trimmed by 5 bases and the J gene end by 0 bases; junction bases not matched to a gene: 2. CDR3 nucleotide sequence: TGTGCCAGCAGTCCAGGGGGCCTGAACACTGAAGCTTTCTTT. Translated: CASSPGGLNTEAFF.

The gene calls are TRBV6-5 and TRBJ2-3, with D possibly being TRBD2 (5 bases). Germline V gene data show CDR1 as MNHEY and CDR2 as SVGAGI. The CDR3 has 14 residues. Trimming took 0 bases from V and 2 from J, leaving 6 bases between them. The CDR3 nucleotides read TGTGCCAGCAGTTACTCCGGGAACACAGATACGCAGTATTTT. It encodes CASSYSGNTDTQYF.

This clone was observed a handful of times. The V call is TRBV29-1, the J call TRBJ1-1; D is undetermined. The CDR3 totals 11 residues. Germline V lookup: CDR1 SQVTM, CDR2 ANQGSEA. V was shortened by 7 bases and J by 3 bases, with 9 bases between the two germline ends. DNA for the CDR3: TGCAGCGCTTTTATCGACACTGAAGCTTTCTTT. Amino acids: CSAFIDTEAFF.

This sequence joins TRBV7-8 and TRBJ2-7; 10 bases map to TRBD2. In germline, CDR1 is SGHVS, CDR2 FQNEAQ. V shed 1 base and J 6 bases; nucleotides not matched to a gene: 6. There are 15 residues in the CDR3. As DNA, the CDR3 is TGTGCCAGCAGCTTAGGGGCTAGCGGGAGTCCCGAGCAGTACGTC. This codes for CASSLGASGSPEQYV.

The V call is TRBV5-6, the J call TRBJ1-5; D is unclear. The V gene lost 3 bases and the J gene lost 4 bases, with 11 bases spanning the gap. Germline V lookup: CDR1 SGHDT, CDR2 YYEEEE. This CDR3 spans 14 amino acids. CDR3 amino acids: CASSWREKNQPQHF. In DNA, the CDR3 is TGTGCCAGCAGCTGGAGGGAGAAGAATCAGCCCCAGCATTTT.

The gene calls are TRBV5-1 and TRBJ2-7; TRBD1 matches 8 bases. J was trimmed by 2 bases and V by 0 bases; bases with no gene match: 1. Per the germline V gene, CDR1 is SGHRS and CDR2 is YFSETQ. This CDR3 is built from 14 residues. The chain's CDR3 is CASSLEDRAYEQYF. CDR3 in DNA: TGCGCCAGCAGCTTGGAGGACAGGGCCTACGAGCAGTACTTC.

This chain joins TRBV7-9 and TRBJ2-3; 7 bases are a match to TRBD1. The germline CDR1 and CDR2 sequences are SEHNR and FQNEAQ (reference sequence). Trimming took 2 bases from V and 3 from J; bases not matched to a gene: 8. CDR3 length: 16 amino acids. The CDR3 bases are TGTGCCAGCAGCTTAAGTGACAGGGTTCAGACAGATACGCAGTATTTT. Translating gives CASSLSDRVQTDTQYF.

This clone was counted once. The CDR3 nucleotides read TGTGCCAGCAGCTTAGCGGCTAGCGGGTCGGGGACCGGGGAGCTGTTTTTT. Its translation is CASSLAASGSGTGELFF. The V and J genes are TRBV7-2 and TRBJ2-2, with 8 bases fitting TRBD2. The germline CDR1 and CDR2 sequences are SGHTA and FQGNSA. V was clipped by 0 bases and J by 5 bases; unmatched bases: 8. The CDR3 runs 17 residues.

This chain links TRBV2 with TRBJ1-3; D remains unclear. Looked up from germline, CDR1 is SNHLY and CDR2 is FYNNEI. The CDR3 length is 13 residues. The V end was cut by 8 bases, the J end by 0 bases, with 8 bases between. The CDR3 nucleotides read TGTGCCAGCTTCCCCATCTCTGGAAACACCATATATTTT. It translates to CASFPISGNTIYF.

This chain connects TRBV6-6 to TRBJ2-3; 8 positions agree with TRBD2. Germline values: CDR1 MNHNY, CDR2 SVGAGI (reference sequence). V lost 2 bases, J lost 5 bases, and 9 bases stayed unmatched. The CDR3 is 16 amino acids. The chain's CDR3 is CASSYPGGEGGDTQYF. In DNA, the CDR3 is TGTGCCAGCAGTTACCCGGGGGGGGAGGGAGGAGATACGCAGTATTTT.

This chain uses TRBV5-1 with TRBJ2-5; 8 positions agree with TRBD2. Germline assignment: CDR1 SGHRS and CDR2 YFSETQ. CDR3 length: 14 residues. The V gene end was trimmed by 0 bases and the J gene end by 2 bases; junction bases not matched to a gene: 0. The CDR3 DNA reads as TGCGCCAGCAGCTTGGCTAGCGGGCAAGAGACCCAGTACTTC. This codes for CASSLASGQETQYF.